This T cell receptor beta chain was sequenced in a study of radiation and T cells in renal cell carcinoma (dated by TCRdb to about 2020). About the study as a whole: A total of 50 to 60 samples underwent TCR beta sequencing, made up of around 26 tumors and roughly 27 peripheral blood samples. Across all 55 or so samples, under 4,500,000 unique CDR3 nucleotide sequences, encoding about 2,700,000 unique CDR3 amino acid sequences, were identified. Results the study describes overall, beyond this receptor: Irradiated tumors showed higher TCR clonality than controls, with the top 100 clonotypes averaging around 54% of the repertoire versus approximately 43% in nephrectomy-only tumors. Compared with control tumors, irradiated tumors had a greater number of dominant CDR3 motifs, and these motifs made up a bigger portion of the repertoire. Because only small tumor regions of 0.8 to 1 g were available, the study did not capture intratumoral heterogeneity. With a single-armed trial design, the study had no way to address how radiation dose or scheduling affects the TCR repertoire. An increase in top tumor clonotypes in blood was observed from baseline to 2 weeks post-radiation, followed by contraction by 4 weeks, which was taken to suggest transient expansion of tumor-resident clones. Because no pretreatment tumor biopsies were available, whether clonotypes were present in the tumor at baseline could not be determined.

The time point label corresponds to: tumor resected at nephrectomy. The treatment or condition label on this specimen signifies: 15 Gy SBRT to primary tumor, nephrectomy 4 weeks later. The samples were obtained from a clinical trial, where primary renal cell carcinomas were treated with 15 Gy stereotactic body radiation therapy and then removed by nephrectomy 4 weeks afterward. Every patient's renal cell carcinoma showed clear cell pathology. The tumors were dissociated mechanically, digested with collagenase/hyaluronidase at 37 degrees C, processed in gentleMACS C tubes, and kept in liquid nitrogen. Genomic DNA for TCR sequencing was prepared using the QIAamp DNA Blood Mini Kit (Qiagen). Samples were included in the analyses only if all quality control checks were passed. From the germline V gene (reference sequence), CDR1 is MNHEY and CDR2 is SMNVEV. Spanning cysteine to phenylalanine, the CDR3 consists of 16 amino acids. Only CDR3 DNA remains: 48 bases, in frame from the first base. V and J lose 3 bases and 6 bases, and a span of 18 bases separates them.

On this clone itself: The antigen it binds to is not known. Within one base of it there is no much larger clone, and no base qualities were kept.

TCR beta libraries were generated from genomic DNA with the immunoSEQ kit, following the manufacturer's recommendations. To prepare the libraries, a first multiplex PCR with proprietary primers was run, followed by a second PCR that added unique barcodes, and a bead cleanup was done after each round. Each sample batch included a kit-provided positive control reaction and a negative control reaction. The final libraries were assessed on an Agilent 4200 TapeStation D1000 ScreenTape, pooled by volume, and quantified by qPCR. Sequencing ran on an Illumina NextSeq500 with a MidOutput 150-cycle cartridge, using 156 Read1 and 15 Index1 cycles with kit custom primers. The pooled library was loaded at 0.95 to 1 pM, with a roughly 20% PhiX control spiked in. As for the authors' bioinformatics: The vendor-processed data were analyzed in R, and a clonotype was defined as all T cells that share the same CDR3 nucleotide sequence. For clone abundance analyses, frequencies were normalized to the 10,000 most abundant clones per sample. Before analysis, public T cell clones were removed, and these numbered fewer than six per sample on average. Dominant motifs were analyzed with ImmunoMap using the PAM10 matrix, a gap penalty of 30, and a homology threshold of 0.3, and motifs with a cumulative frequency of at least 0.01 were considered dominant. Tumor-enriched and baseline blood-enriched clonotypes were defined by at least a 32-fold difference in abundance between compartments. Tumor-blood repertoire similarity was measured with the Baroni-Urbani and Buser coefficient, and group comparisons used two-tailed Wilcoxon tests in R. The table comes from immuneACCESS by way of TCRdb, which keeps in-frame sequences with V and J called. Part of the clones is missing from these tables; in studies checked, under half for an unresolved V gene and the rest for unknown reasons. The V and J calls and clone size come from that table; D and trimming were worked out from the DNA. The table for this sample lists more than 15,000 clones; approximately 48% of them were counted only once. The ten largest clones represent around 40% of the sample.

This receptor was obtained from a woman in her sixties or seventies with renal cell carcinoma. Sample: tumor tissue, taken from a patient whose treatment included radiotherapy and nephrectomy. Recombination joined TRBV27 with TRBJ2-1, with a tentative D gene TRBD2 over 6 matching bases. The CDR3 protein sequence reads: CASSFQGLGPTNEQFF. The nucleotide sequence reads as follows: TGTGCCAGCAGTTTTCAGGGACTGGGACCTACCAATGAGCAGTTCTTC.